A selection of T cell receptor beta chains follows, all from one sample in a study of shared clonotypes between healthy human individuals. Measured with immunoSEQ multiplex PCR; TCRdb has only the in-frame clones, and not every one. The sample shows about 2.1 million clones, 93% of them seen only once. Sequencing input: naive CD8+ T cells from PBMCs. These receptors came from a man aged 18 to 30 in good health. Some clones in this sample may be carry-over from other donors' samples. CDR3s include the opening cysteine and the closing phenylalanine or tryptophan. A D gene is named only where the DNA matches it firmly. For some rows the clone size is stated as once, few or many, or as a class when expanded; others skip it.

- | TRBJ2-7 | TRBV7-9 | - | TGTGCCAGCAGCCCACTAACCCGCCGGGACCTAGAATACGAGCAGTACTTC | CASSPLTRRDLEYEQYF
- | TRBJ2-3 | TRBV7-2 | TRBD1 | TGTGCCAGCAGCCCAAGCTGGACAGGGGATGCAGAAGTCACAGATACGCAGTATTTT | CASSPSWTGDAEVTDTQYF
- | TRBJ2-1 | TRBV29-1 | TRBD2 | TGCAGCGTTGAAGGGTGGACTAGCGGGATGTATAATGAGCAGTTCTTC | CSVEGWTSGMYNEQFF
- | TRBJ1-4 | TRBV19 | - | TGTGCCAGTAGTATCGTTCCCGCCCAAGGGGGTGAAAAACTGTTTTTT | CASSIVPAQGGEKLFF
- | TRBJ2-6 | TRBV7-6 | TRBD1 | TGTGCCAGCAGCTTAGATCGGGACAGGGCCTTTGCTGGGGCCAACGTCCTGACTTTC | CASSLDRDRAFAGANVLTF
- | TRBJ2-1 | TRBV4-3 | TRBD2 | TGCGCCAGCAGCCAAGATTTCCCTAGCGGCTCCTACAATGAGCAGTTCTTC | CASSQDFPSGSYNEQFF
- | TRBJ1-1 | TRBV4-1 | TRBD1 | TGCGCCAGCAGCCAAGTGGGCAACAGGGGTCGCACTGAAGCTTTCTTT | CASSQVGNRGRTEAFF
- | TRBJ1-2 | TRBV29-1 | - | TGCAGCGCCAGACAACCAGATCACTATGGCTACACCTTC | CSARQPDHYGYTF
- | TRBJ1-5 | TRBV6-1 | TRBD1 | TGTGCCAGCAGTAAAGGGGACAGATCAATCATGCCCCAGCATTTT | CASSKGDRSIMPQHF
few | TRBJ1-1 | TRBV7-9 | - | TGTGCCAGCAGCTTAGGGGGCAGGGGTACTGAAGCTTTCTTT | CASSLGGRGTEAFF
- | TRBJ2-7 | TRBV27 | TRBD2 | TGTGCCAGCAGTTCCGGCGGGAGTCCCTACGAGCAGTACTTC | CASSSGGSPYEQYF
- | TRBJ2-7 | TRBV27 | - | TGTGCCAGCAGTTTATCGGGAGTAGGATATGGATACGAGCAGTACTTC | CASSLSGVGYGYEQYF
- | TRBJ2-7 | TRBV5-6 | TRBD1 | TGTGCCAGCAGCGGGTCTGGGGACAGGGGCCCCGGAAAGCGATACGAGCAGTACTTC | CASSGSGDRGPGKRYEQYF
- | TRBJ2-1 | TRBV7-8 | - | TGTGCCAGCAGCCCCCGCGGACTGGACAATGAGCAGTTCTTC | CASSPRGLDNEQFF
- | TRBJ1-4 | TRBV27 | TRBD1 | TGTGCCAGCAGTGGACAGGGAGATGAAAAACTGTTTTTT | CASSGQGDEKLFF
- | TRBJ2-4 | TRBV7-9 | TRBD2 | TGTGCCAGCAGCTTAGGGACTAGCGGGAGTAGGGACATTCAGTACTTC | CASSLGTSGSRDIQYF
once | TRBJ1-2 | TRBV10-3 | TRBD1 | TGTGCCATCAGTGAATTTAGGGACAGGGTTTATGGCTACACCTTC | CAISEFRDRVYGYTF
- | TRBJ2-7 | TRBV27 | - | TGTGCCAGCAGTTTATCGACCTGGGGGGCCTACGAGCAGTACTTC | CASSLSTWGAYEQYF